Each of the 10 T cell receptor beta chains below was sequenced from the same sample in a study of Graves' ophthalmopathy and Graves' hyperthyroidism. TCR beta CDR3 regions were amplified from RNA transcripts. Second-round multiplex PCR followed a first-round RT-PCR using HTBI primers. MiXCR, run by TCRdb on the multiplex PCR reads, gives a single entry per CDR3 protein. The sample holds over a million distinct CDR3 sequences, around a third seen once. Sequenced material: peripheral blood or thyroid tissue (not recorded which). The receptors stem from an adult man with Graves' hyperthyroidism.

In its sample, this clonotype was seen a few times. As the CDR3 is not closed by the conserved phenylalanine or tryptophan, this likely results from a read error. This chain uses TRBV20-1 with TRBJ2-7; 8 bases fit TRBD2. V lost 6 bases to trimming and J lost 3 bases; unmatched junction nucleotides: 10. This CDR3 spans 14 amino acids. Germline V gene data show CDR1 as DFQATT and CDR2 as SNEGSKA (reference sequence). The CDR3 loop reads CSAPGLVGSYEQYL. CDR3 DNA: TGCAGTGCCCCGGGACTAGTAGGAAGCTACGAGCAGTACCTC.

Only a few counts were recorded for this clonotype. The chain recombines TRBV5-1 with TRBJ2-7; D uncertain. Germline V gene data show CDR1 as SGHRS and CDR2 as YFSETQ. The V gene lost 2 bases and the J gene lost 3 bases, with 9 bases spanning the gap. CDR3 length: 13 amino acids. The DNA for the CDR3 is TGCGCCAGCAGCTTAAACAGTTTCTACGAGCAGTACTTC. Amino acid sequence: CASSLNSFYEQYF.

This clonotype was counted a few times. The chain recombines TRBV7-9 with TRBJ1-1; 7 positions match TRBD1. The CDR3 is 13 residues long. Germline assignment: CDR1 SEHNR and CDR2 FQNEAQ (reference sequence). V gave up 4 bases and J gave up 4 bases; unmatched junction bases: 3. This CDR3 reads CASSSGQITEAFF. In nucleotides, the CDR3 is TGTGCCAGCAGCTCGGGACAGATCACTGAAGCTTTCTTT.

To note about this clonotype: An end of the junction does not agree with germline; a read error may underlie this. J is TRBJ1-2 and V is TRBV29-1; D remains unclear. The CDR3 has 13 residues. Germline V gene sequence: CDR1 SQVTM, CDR2 ANQGSEA. The CDR3 nucleotides are TGCAGCGTTGAAGACAGGTTGGACTATGGCCACACCTTC. Translation gives CSVEDRLDYGHTF.

Worth noting for this clonotype: Just one base apart from a much larger clone, this may be a read error. The chain has TRBV25-1 and TRBJ1-1; D might be TRBD1 (5 bases). This CDR3 contains 13 residues. From germline, CDR1 is MGHDK and CDR2 SYGVNS. Trimming pared 4 bases from V and 8 bases from J, leaving 14 bases between. The CDR3, as DNA: TGTGCCAGCAGTGCCGACAGTCCCAGAGAAGCTTTCTTT. Protein sequence: CASSADSPREAFF.

This clonotype was counted many times. The gene calls are TRBV7-9 and TRBJ1-2; the D gene is possibly TRBD1 (5 bases). The germline V gene has CDR1 SEHNR and CDR2 FQNEAQ (reference sequence). The CDR3 covers 13 residues. The V end lost 0 bases, the J end lost 5 bases, and 7 bases lay between the germline ends. CDR3 loop: CASSLARAYGYTF. CDR3 DNA: TGTGCCAGCAGCTTAGCCAGGGCGTATGGCTACACCTTC.

The chain joins TRBV25-1 to TRBJ1-2; D not certain. CDR1 and CDR2 from the germline V gene are MGHDK and SYGVNS. The CDR3 is 12 amino acids. V shed 6 bases and J shed 7 bases, with 12 bases lying between them. CDR3 nucleotides: TGTGCCAGCAGCTTACTCCTCGGTGGCTACACCTTC. Translated, it gives CASSLLLGGYTF.

In this sample, this clonotype turned up a few times. The V call is TRBV3-1, the J call TRBJ2-6, with D hard to call. The CDR3 runs to 13 residues. The V gene lost 8 bases and the J gene lost 1 base, with 6 bases spanning the gap. Germline CDR1 and CDR2: LGHDT and YNNKEL (reference sequence). CDR3 sequence (DNA): TGTGCCAGCCTACTATCTGGGGCCAACGTCCTGACTTTC. Translating gives CASLLSGANVLTF. The full variable domain, its missing parts supplied by reference TRBV3-1 and TRBJ2-6, is DTAVSQTPKYLVTQMGNDKSIKCEQNLGHDTMYWYKQDSKKFLKIMFSYNNKELIINETVPNRFSPKSPDKAHLNLHINSLELGDSAVYFCASLLSGANVLTFGAGSRLTVL.

The CDR3 region is CASSVEGVYNTGELFF. DNA of the CDR3: TGTGCCAGCAGCGTAGAGGGAGTTTATAACACCGGGGAGCTGTTTTTT. V is TRBV9 and J is TRBJ2-2, with a possible D match to TRBD2 (5 bases). Deletions cut 0 bases from V and 2 bases from J, with 11 bases between. Germline V gene sequence: CDR1 SGDLS, CDR2 YYNGEE. The CDR3 has 16 residues.

This clonotype was recorded a few times. The chain uses TRBV5-5 and TRBJ2-2; a possible D gene is TRBD1 (7 bases). The germline V gene has CDR1 SGHKS and CDR2 YYEKEE (reference sequence). V was clipped by 3 bases and J by 0 bases, with 15 bases between them. The CDR3 length is 17 residues. The CDR3 DNA is TGTGCCAGCAGCTCCGGAGGGGACAGTTCGAACACCGGGGAGCTGTTTTTT. Translated, it gives CASSSGGDSSNTGELFF.